This entry concerns a single T cell receptor beta chain. What it binds is unknown. Each CDR3 protein gets one entry after TCRdb re-called the 5' RACE reads with MiXCR. This table has over 600,000 distinct CDR3 sequences, around 20% appearing once. This CDR3 is built from 15 residues. Per germline, CDR1 SGHAT and CDR2 FQNNGV. V shed 0 bases and J shed 4 bases, with 12 bases lying between them. The data stem from a study of identical twins. General study results and limits: In cord blood, abundant beta clonotypes had fewer insertions; memory showed no trend.

These data were also filed under a second study, of T cells expressing NK-cell markers. As that report states: There were seven HCMV-seropositive donors and one seronegative donor among the eight sequenced. Topping the CD3+CD56-NKG2C+ fraction as well were these clonotypes, in a handful of donors.

This clonotype was obtained from a young woman in good health. The chain links TRBV11-2 to TRBJ2-5; D may be TRBD1 or TRBD2 (6 bases each). Material: PBMCs. CDR3 protein: CASSLDRGGGETQYF. In DNA, the CDR3 is TGTGCCAGCAGCTTAGATCGAGGGGGAGGAGAGACCCAGTACTTC.